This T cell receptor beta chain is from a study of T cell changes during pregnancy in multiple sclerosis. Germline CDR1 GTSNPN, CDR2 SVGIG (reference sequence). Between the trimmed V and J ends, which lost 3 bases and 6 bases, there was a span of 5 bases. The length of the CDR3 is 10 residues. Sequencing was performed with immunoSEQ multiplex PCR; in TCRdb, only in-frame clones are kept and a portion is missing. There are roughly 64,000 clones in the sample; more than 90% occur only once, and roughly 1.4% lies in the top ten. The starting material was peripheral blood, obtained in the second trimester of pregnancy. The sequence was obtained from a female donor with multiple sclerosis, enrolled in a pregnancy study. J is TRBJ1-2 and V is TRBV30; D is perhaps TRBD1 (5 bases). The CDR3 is CAWRGHGYTF. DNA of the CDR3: TGTGCCTGGAGGGGGCATGGCTACACCTTC.